This T cell receptor (beta chain) was captured in a study of CD8+ T cells in alopecia areata. As to treatment: oral pan-JAK inhibitor, 5-10 mg twice daily. A FACSAria was used to sort CD4+ and CD8+ T cells. These cells came from PBMCs. The CDR3 loop spans 14 amino acids. Germline V gene sequence: CDR1 SEHNR, CDR2 FQNEAQ (reference sequence). Trimming stripped 5 bases from V and 5 bases from J, with 12 bases between. Concerning this clone: As yet, its antigen is unknown.

Reverse transcription of extracted RNA yielded cDNA, which provided the sequencing template. Profiling relied on immunoSEQ multiplex PCR, and the TCRdb table lists in-frame clones only, not all of them. The sample records 35,000 to 45,000 clones, roughly 90% being singletons. General study findings and limits: Patients showed less clear TCR sequence sharing than mice, possibly partly because of HLA diversity.

The rearrangement joins TRBV7-9 to TRBJ1-4; D gene unclear. The material was CD8+ T cells sorted from blood, obtained at week 24, from a patient treated with tofacitinib. The clonotype was recovered from a human donor with alopecia areata. CDR3 DNA sequence: TGTGCCAGCAGCGCACAGATAGGAAATGAAAAACTGTTTTTT. As protein: CASSAQIGNEKLFF.